This T cell receptor beta chain is drawn from a study of blood T cells in healthy people across ages. Points from the study as a whole: In the absence of known donor CMV status, changes in expanded clonotypes were possibly confounded. Fewer expanded clones and more diversity marked long-lived versus aged donors.

As regards this clonotype: Its antigen remains unidentified.

CDR1 is DFQATT, CDR2 SNEGSKA, per germline (reference sequence). The CDR3 covers 14 residues. Trimming stripped 4 bases from V and 2 bases from J, with 14 bases between. Using a J-beta primer mix together with a sample-barcoded 5' primer, a second PCR was run for roughly 7 to 12 cycles. One entry per CDR3 protein results from TCRdb running MiXCR on the 5' RACE reads. The sample includes about 810,000 distinct CDR3 sequences, roughly 34% seen only once; the top ten take 10% to 15%. This receptor was identified in a man between 18 and 29 years old in good health. Material: blood. This rearrangement joins TRBV20-1 to TRBJ1-2; weak D call: TRBD1 (5 bases). The CDR3 DNA reads TGCAGTGCTAAAGGGGCCGGTATCAACTATGGCTACACCTTC. This encodes CSAKGAGINYGYTF.